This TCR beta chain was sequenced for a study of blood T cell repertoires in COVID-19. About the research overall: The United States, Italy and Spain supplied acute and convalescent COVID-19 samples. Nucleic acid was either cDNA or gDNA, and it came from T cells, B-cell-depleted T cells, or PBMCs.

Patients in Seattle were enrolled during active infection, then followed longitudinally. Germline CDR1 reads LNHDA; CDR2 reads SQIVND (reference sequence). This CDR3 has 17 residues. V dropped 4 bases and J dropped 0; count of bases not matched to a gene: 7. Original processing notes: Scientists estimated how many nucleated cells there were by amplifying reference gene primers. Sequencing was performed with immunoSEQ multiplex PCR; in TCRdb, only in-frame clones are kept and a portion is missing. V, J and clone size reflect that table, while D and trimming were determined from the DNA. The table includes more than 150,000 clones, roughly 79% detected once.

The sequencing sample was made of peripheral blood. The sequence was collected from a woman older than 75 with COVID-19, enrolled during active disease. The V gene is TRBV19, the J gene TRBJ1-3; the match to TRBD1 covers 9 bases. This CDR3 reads CASSSTGGPLSGNTIYF. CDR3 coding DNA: TGTGCCAGTAGTAGTACAGGGGGCCCGCTCTCTGGAAACACCATATATTTT.